This T cell receptor beta chain was recovered during a study of blood T cell repertoires in COVID-19. Study-wide context: The study drew acute and convalescent COVID-19 samples from the United States, Italy and Spain. Sample material is recorded as cDNA or gDNA derived from T cells, B-cell-depleted T cells, or PBMCs.

V shed 6 bases and J 5 bases; nucleotides not matched to a gene: 15. Germline V lookup: CDR1 KGHSH, CDR2 LQKENI. This CDR3 has 16 amino acids. As processed by the authors: By means of reference gene primer amplification, nucleated cell counts were estimated. The protocol was immunoSEQ multiplex PCR, while the TCRdb copy is restricted to in-frame clones and leaves out a portion. For V, J and clone size, that table is used; D and trimming come from the DNA. Of 200,000 to 250,000 clones listed, roughly 85% are singletons. The chain employs TRBV18 and TRBJ1-1, with 7 positions matching TRBD1. The clonotype originates from a man aged 50 to 59 who had recovered from COVID-19. The source material was peripheral blood. This CDR3 is CASSSRQGPGGTEAFF. The CDR3 DNA sequence: TGTGCCAGCTCGTCGCGACAGGGACCAGGAGGTACTGAAGCTTTCTTT.